This record concerns one T cell receptor (beta chain) sequence. Recipients boosted at about 4 weeks or about 12 weeks are pooled. This CDR3 region has 16 residues. The germline gives CDR1 SGHTA, CDR2 FQGNSA. The ends lost 0 bases at V and 1 base at J; junction bases unmatched: 5. Using immunoSEQ multiplex PCR, the repertoire was profiled, and TCRdb retains in-frame clones only, with some absent. The sample carries tens of thousands of clones, 85% to 90% recorded once. This entry comes from a study of T cell responses to AZD1222 COVID-19 vaccine. This receptor was identified in an adult who received the AZD1222 COVID-19 vaccine. V and J are TRBV7-2 and TRBJ2-7; 8 bases line up with TRBD2. The material was peripheral blood, obtained 28 days after the second AZD1222 dose. The CDR3 here is CASSLASVAGSYEQYF. The CDR3 DNA follows: TGTGCCAGCAGCTTAGCTTCGGTAGCGGGATCCTACGAGCAGTACTTC.